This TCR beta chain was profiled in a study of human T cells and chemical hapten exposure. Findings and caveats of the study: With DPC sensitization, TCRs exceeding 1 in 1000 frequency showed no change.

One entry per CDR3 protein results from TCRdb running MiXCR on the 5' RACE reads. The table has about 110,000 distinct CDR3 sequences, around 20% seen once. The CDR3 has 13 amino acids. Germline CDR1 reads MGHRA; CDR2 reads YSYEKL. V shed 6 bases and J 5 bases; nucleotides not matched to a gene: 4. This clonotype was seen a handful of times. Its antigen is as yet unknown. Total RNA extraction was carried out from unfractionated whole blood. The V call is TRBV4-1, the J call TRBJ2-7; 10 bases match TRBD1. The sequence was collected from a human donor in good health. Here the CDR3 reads CASRGQGIHEQYF. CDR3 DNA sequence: TGCGCCAGCAGGGGACAGGGGATCCACGAGCAGTACTTC.